Listed below are T cell receptor beta chains from one sample, sequenced in a study of shared clonotypes between healthy human individuals. Sequencing used immunoSEQ multiplex PCR; TCRdb keeps in-frame clones, though not all of them. The sample has 2 million to 2.5 million clones, around 95% seen once. Sequenced material: naive CD4+ T cells sorted from blood. The receptors come from a man aged 18 to 30 in good health. The CDR3 runs from the conserved cysteine through the conserved F or W. The D gene is left open where the match is weak. A row's size may be missing; if present it is once, few, many or a size class.

-	-	TRBJ1-1	TRBV5-1	CASSFTGMNTEAFF	TGCGCCAGCAGCTTTACAGGGATGAACACTGAAGCTTTCTTT
-	-	TRBJ2-5	TRBV19	CASTRADRSGETQYF	TGTGCCAGTACCAGGGCGGATAGAAGCGGGGAGACCCAGTACTTC
-	TRBD2	TRBJ2-2	TRBV9	CASSFGLAGDQRELFF	TGTGCCAGCAGCTTCGGACTAGCGGGAGACCAAAGGGAGCTGTTTTTT
-	-	TRBJ2-7	TRBV5-1	CASSLEGYRLRPDEQYF	TGCGCCAGCAGCTTGGAGGGGTATAGACTCAGACCGGACGAGCAGTACTTC
-	TRBD1	TRBJ1-3	TRBV7-9	CASSLGDLGQTHSGNTIYF	TGTGCCAGCAGCTTAGGCGATCTGGGACAGACTCACTCTGGAAACACCATATATTTT
-	-	TRBJ2-7	TRBV28	CASSLTVGRSYEQYF	TGTGCCAGCAGTTTAACAGTCGGTAGGTCCTACGAGCAGTACTTC
-	-	TRBJ2-5	TRBV27	CARIKQAGIHQETQYF	TGTGCCAGGATTAAACAAGCCGGGATACACCAAGAGACCCAGTACTTC
-	TRBD1	TRBJ2-3	TRBV5-1	CASSPTGTGVTDTQYF	TGCGCCAGCTCTCCGACGGGGACAGGGGTCACAGATACGCAGTATTTT
-	TRBD1	TRBJ1-6	TRBV10-3	CAISGGTGTRWANSPLHF	TGTGCCATCAGTGGGGGGACAGGGACGAGGTGGGCTAATTCACCCCTCCACTTT
-	-	TRBJ1-2	TRBV19	CASSGRNYGYTF	TGTGCCAGTAGTGGTCGGAACTATGGCTACACCTTC
-	-	TRBJ1-1	TRBV7-9	CASSFAGLMNTEAFF	TGTGCCAGCAGCTTTGCAGGCTTAATGAACACTGAAGCTTTCTTT
once	TRBD1	TRBJ2-7	TRBV6-5	CASSTRDRAAEQYF	TGTGCCAGCAGTACTCGGGACAGGGCCGCCGAGCAGTACTTC
-	TRBD2	TRBJ2-2	TRBV7-2	CASSARTSEAGELFF	TGTGCCAGCAGCGCGAGGACTAGCGAGGCCGGGGAGCTGTTTTTT
-	-	TRBJ1-5	TRBV6-4	CARTKHRATYPPQHF	TGTGCCAGAACAAAGCACCGGGCCACGTATCCGCCCCAGCATTTT
-	-	TRBJ1-3	TRBV30	CAWGRVEAGNTIYF	TGTGCCTGGGGCAGGGTAGAAGCGGGAAACACCATATATTTT
-	TRBD2	TRBJ2-2	TRBV5-1	CATQLAPLNTGELFF	TGCGCCACCCAACTAGCGCCCCTCAACACCGGGGAGCTGTTTTTT
once	-	TRBJ2-1	TRBV15	CATSRGGISYNEQFF	TGTGCCACCAGTAGAGGAGGGATCTCCTACAATGAGCAGTTCTTC
-	-	TRBJ2-7	TRBV6-5	CASMASEASYEQYF	TGTGCCAGCATGGCATCCGAGGCCTCCTACGAGCAGTACTTC
-	TRBD2	TRBJ2-7	TRBV2	CASRSRLATNTYEQYF	TGTGCCAGCAGGAGTCGACTAGCGACAAACACCTACGAGCAGTACTTC
-	-	TRBJ2-7	TRBV6-6	CASTAGSSSYEQYF	TGTGCCAGCACGGCCGGCTCAAGCTCCTACGAGCAGTACTTC
-	-	TRBJ1-2	TRBV19	CASRSGTGYGGYTF	TGTGCCAGTAGGAGCGGCACAGGGTACGGAGGCTACACCTTC
-	-	TRBJ2-5	TRBV5-6	CASSFIATQETQYF	TGTGCCAGCAGCTTTATTGCCACCCAAGAGACCCAGTACTTC
-	TRBD1	TRBJ2-1	TRBV2	CASSGAPGQGDNEQFF	TGTGCCAGCAGTGGGGCCCCGGGACAGGGTGATAATGAGCAGTTCTTC
-	TRBD1	TRBJ2-2	TRBV28	CASSQQGPYTGELFF	TGTGCCAGCAGTCAACAGGGGCCCTACACCGGGGAGCTGTTTTTT
-	TRBD1	TRBJ2-1	TRBV7-2	CASTQQGEVSRQFF	TGTGCCAGCACCCAACAGGGGGAGGTTTCCCGGCAGTTCTTC
-	-	TRBJ1-3	TRBV11-2	CASSRGSSGNTIYF	TGTGCCAGCAGCCGAGGCTCTTCTGGAAACACCATATATTTT
once	-	TRBJ2-3	TRBV23-1	CASSQSLGGRCTDTQYF	TGCGCCAGCAGTCAATCCCTTGGAGGGAGGTGTACAGATACGCAGTATTTT
-	-	TRBJ2-3	TRBV7-6	CASSSHTGPSAGTQYF	TGTGCCAGCAGCTCGCACACAGGCCCCTCCGCCGGTACGCAGTATTTT
-	-	TRBJ2-3	TRBV5-1	CASSLGPLAADTQYF	TGCGCCAGCAGCCTTGGCCCTTTGGCCGCAGATACGCAGTATTTT
-	TRBD1	TRBJ2-1	TRBV6-5	CASRRQGNNEQFF	TGTGCCAGCAGGCGACAGGGGAACAATGAGCAGTTCTTC
-	TRBD1	TRBJ2-5	TRBV2	CASSTSTGTGGETQYF	TGTGCCAGCAGTACCTCTACCGGGACAGGGGGAGAGACCCAGTACTTC
-	-	TRBJ1-2	TRBV6-1	CASSEFGVDYGYTF	TGTGCCAGCAGTGAATTCGGTGTAGACTATGGCTACACCTTC
-	-	TRBJ2-6	TRBV11-3	CASSREGSGANVLTF	TGTGCCAGCAGCCGAGAGGGTTCTGGGGCCAACGTCCTGACTTTC
-	-	TRBJ1-5	TRBV28	CASTLGGGKPQHF	TGTGCCAGCACCCTAGGCGGGGGGAAGCCCCAGCATTTT
-	-	TRBJ2-2	TRBV4-2	CASSQSGELFF	TGTGCCAGCAGCCAATCCGGGGAGCTGTTTTTT
-	-	TRBJ1-6	TRBV6-6	CASSYKPQGDNSPLHF	TGTGCCAGCAGTTACAAACCCCAGGGTGACAATTCACCCCTCCACTTT
-	-	TRBJ2-7	TRBV5-1	CASSLAAGSSYEQYF	TGCGCCAGCAGCTTGGCTGCAGGGAGCTCCTACGAGCAGTACTTC
-	-	TRBJ2-3	TRBV6-5	CASSYSNRETDTQYF	TGTGCCAGCAGTTACTCGAACAGGGAAACAGATACGCAGTATTTT
-	TRBD2	TRBJ2-5	TRBV5-4	CASSLGVAGQETQYF	TGTGCCAGCAGCTTGGGAGTAGCGGGACAAGAGACCCAGTACTTC
-	-	TRBJ2-1	TRBV5-4	CASSLEGSGAYNEQFF	TGTGCCAGCAGCTTGGAGGGGTCAGGAGCCTACAATGAGCAGTTCTTC
-	TRBD1	TRBJ2-2	TRBV5-4	CASSPSRGDRGSGELFF	TGTGCCAGCAGCCCGTCCCGAGGGGACAGGGGCTCCGGGGAGCTGTTTTTT
once	TRBD2	TRBJ2-7	TRBV10-1	CASSESSLAGESYEQYF	TGCGCCAGCAGTGAGTCGAGCCTAGCGGGAGAGTCCTACGAGCAGTACTTC
once	-	TRBJ2-2	TRBV5-6	CASSLARGTGELFF	TGTGCCAGCAGCTTGGCCCGGGGCACCGGGGAGCTGTTTTTT
-	-	TRBJ1-1	TRBV30	CAWRRVGNTEAFF	TGTGCCTGGCGTCGGGTTGGGAACACTGAAGCTTTCTTT
-	-	TRBJ2-1	TRBV10-3	CAISDSGSSYNEQFF	TGTGCCATCAGTGACTCCGGGAGCTCCTACAATGAGCAGTTCTTC
-	-	TRBJ2-3	TRBV2	CAHGNTDTQYF	TGTGCCCATGGTAACACAGATACGCAGTATTTT
-	-	TRBJ1-6	TRBV7-6	CASSSRQGNSPLHF	TGTGCCAGCAGCTCCCGTCAGGGGAATTCACCCCTCCACTTT
-	-	TRBJ1-5	TRBV5-1	CASSLAGLSSQPQHF	TGCGCCAGCAGCTTGGCGGGGCTTTCCTCCCAGCCCCAGCATTTT
-	TRBD1	TRBJ2-7	TRBV5-1	CASSLEDRGFEQYF	TGCGCCAGCAGCTTGGAGGACAGGGGGTTCGAGCAGTACTTC
-	-	TRBJ1-4	TRBV6-5	CASNRGPTNEKLFF	TGTGCCAGCAACCGGGGGCCAACTAATGAAAAACTGTTTTTT
-	-	TRBJ1-2	TRBV5-1	CASSSKGQIYGYTF	TGCGCCAGCAGCTCCAAAGGACAGATCTATGGCTACACCTTC
-	-	TRBJ1-5	TRBV9	CASSLGDNNQPQHF	TGTGCCAGCAGCCTGGGGGACAACAATCAGCCCCAGCATTTT
-	-	TRBJ2-5	TRBV25-1	CASSVTVQETQYF	TGTGCCAGCAGTGTGACTGTTCAAGAGACCCAGTACTTC
-	-	TRBJ2-5	TRBV7-9	CASSSLTDRNQETQYF	TGTGCCAGCAGCTCCCTCACCGACAGGAACCAAGAGACCCAGTACTTC
-	-	TRBJ2-7	TRBV7-8	CASRSRMGGRTYEQYF	TGTGCCAGCAGGTCCCGTATGGGGGGAAGAACCTACGAGCAGTACTTC